Following are 27 T cell receptor beta chains from one sample sequenced in a study of blood T cell repertoires in COVID-19. TCRdb's table, derived via immunoSEQ multiplex PCR, lists solely in-frame clones and lacks some. The repertoire consists of around 130,000 clones, with over 80% occurring once and the leading ten covering about 10%. Material for sequencing was peripheral blood. These receptors were collected from a man in his fifties or sixties with active or convalescent COVID-19.

V gene TRBV6-2 or TRBV6-3 combines with J gene TRBJ1-2, with TRBD1 as a possible D gene (6 bases). Trimming cost V 2 bases and J 1 base, with 11 bases left between them. The CDR3 runs to 15 residues. From germline, CDR1 is MNHEY and CDR2 SVGEGT. CDR3 loop: CASSYDRLLNYGYTF. The CDR3 coding sequence is TGTGCCAGCAGTTACGACAGGCTCCTTAACTATGGCTACACCTTC.

This sequence joins TRBV30 and TRBJ1-5; possibly TRBD1 for D (6 bases). The length of the CDR3 is 14 residues. Looked up from germline, CDR1 is GTSNPN and CDR2 is SVGIG (reference sequence). The V gene lost 4 bases and the J gene lost 4 bases, with 14 bases spanning the gap. As DNA, the CDR3 is TGTGCCTGGAATTCTGGGGGCCGGAATCAGCCCCAGCATTTT. As protein: CAWNSGGRNQPQHF.

This chain links TRBV24-1 with TRBJ2-3, with D perhaps TRBD2 (6 bases). The V gene's germline CDR1 is KGHDR and CDR2 SFDVKD. The CDR3 covers 16 residues. V shed 1 base and J shed 3 bases, with 13 bases lying between them. CDR3 region: CATSDFGRGGTDTQYF. In nucleotides, the CDR3 is TGTGCCACCAGTGATTTTGGGCGGGGCGGGACAGATACGCAGTATTTT.

This clone was observed once. The gene calls are TRBV27 and TRBJ1-5, with D possibly being TRBD1 (5 bases). Looked up from germline, CDR1 is MNHEY and CDR2 is SMNVEV (reference sequence). Trimming cost V 2 bases and J 13 bases, with 18 bases left between them. The CDR3 is made up of 14 amino acids. In nucleotides, the CDR3 is TGTGCCAGCAGTTTAAGGGAAGGAGACAGCACACAGCATTTT. This translates into CASSLREGDSTQHF.

Regarding this clone: The sample contains more than one DNA sequence encoding this CDR3. The chain joins TRBV18 to TRBJ2-7, with 8 bases that match TRBD1. V dropped 2 bases and J dropped 0; count of bases not matched to a gene: 3. The V gene's germline CDR1 is KGHSH and CDR2 LQKENI. This CDR3 region has 15 residues. This CDR3 is CASSPGTGLSYEQYF. DNA of the CDR3: TGTGCCAGCTCACCAGGGACAGGTCTCTCCTACGAGCAGTACTTC. Drawing the rest from reference TRBV18 and TRBJ2-7, the complete variable domain is NAGVMQNPRHLVRRRGQEARLRCSPMKGHSHVYWYRQLPEEGLKFMVYLQKENIIDESGMPKERFSAEFPKEGPSILRIQQVVRGDSAAYFCASSPGTGLSYEQYFGPGTRLTVT.

This clone appeared a few times. The rearrangement links TRBV7-9 to TRBJ1-1, with D tentatively TRBD1 (6 bases). Per the germline V gene, CDR1 is SEHNR and CDR2 is FQNEAQ (reference sequence). The V end lost 6 bases, the J end lost 8 bases, and 16 bases lay between the germline ends. This CDR3 has 13 residues. The CDR3 loop reads CASRRENDREAFF. The CDR3 nucleotides are TGTGCCAGCAGGCGCGAAAACGACAGGGAAGCTTTCTTT.

This chain connects TRBV7-3 to TRBJ2-5; 13 nucleotides line up with TRBD2. V dropped 6 bases and J dropped 7; count of bases not matched to a gene: 11. The CDR3 contains 16 residues. Germline values: CDR1 SGHTA, CDR2 FQGTGA. For the CDR3, the DNA is TGTGCCAGCAGTCCTACCGGGACTAGCGGGGTGGGGACCCAGTACTTC. Translated, it gives CASSPTGTSGVGTQYF.

CDR3 DNA: TGTGCCAGCAGCTTAGGGTTAGATCAAGAGACCCAGTACTTC. It specifies CASSLGLDQETQYF. The V gene is TRBV7-9, the J gene TRBJ2-5; no clear D gene. The ends were cut back, 1 base at V and 2 bases at J, with 8 bases in the middle. Germline V gene sequence: CDR1 SEHNR, CDR2 FQNEAQ (reference sequence). This CDR3 contains 14 residues.

The gene calls are TRBV14 and TRBJ2-4, with 8 positions matching TRBD1. In germline, CDR1 is SGHDN, CDR2 FVKESK. V lost 3 bases and J lost 0; bases outside the gene matches: 7. This CDR3 region has 17 residues. CDR3 residues: CASSHNRGILAKNIQYF. The CDR3, as DNA: TGTGCCAGCAGCCACAACAGGGGGATACTAGCCAAAAACATTCAGTACTTC.

This clone was detected only once. V is TRBV19 and J is TRBJ1-5, with D tentatively TRBD1 (6 bases). CDR1 is LNHDA and CDR2 is SQIVND in the germline V gene (reference sequence). The CDR3 sequence is 16 residues long. The V end was cut by 3 bases, the J end by 0 bases, with 12 bases between. The CDR3 region is CASSIETGLSNQPQHF. The CDR3 DNA reads as TGTGCCAGTAGTATCGAGACAGGCCTTAGCAATCAGCCCCAGCATTTT.

V is TRBV5-1 and J is TRBJ2-3, with 9 nucleotides matching TRBD2. The J segment lost 4 bases and the V segment lost 0 bases, leaving 6 bases of the junction unmatched. Germline assignment: CDR1 SGHRS and CDR2 YFSETQ. This CDR3 contains 16 residues. CDR3 sequence: CASSLDAGGLSDTQYF. For the CDR3, the DNA is TGCGCCAGCAGCTTGGACGCGGGAGGGCTATCAGATACGCAGTATTTT.

In this sample, this clone turned up a few times. The chain has TRBV10-3 and TRBJ2-3, with D tentatively TRBD2 (5 bases). V was cut by 4 bases and J by 1 base, with 18 bases left in between. The CDR3 runs 17 residues. CDR1 is ENHRY and CDR2 is SYGVKD in the germline V gene. In nucleotides, the CDR3 is TGTGCCATCAGTGCAGGTTTTGCGGGCACGGGCACAGATACGCAGTATTTT. Protein product: CAISAGFAGTGTDTQYF.

This clone appeared a single time. V gene TRBV4-2 combines with J gene TRBJ2-1, with TRBD2 as a possible D gene (5 bases). Germline CDR1 and CDR2: LGHNA and YNFKEQ. This CDR3 is built from 13 residues. V gave up 4 bases and J gave up 10 bases, with 14 bases separating them. The CDR3 here is CASSLGLIGEQFF. CDR3 in DNA: TGTGCCAGCAGCCTCGGACTCATCGGGGAGCAGTTCTTC.

The chain employs TRBV5-6 and TRBJ1-4; 12 nucleotides line up with TRBD1. CDR1 SGHDT and CDR2 YYEEEE come from the germline V gene. J gave up 7 bases and V 1 base, and 5 bases lay outside the gene matches. The CDR3 has 16 amino acids. The CDR3 coding sequence is TGTGCCAGCAGCTTGAGGGGACAGGGGGCAGTTGAAAAACTGTTTTTT. This sequence encodes CASSLRGQGAVEKLFF. The full variable domain, completed using reference TRBV5-6 and TRBJ1-4, is DAGVTQSPTHLIKTRGQQVTLRCSPKSGHDTVSWYQQALGQGPQFIFQYYEEEERQRGNFPDRFSGHQFPNYSSELNVNALLLGDSALYLCASSLRGQGAVEKLFFGSGTQLSVL.

The chain joins TRBV6-5 to TRBJ1-6; 10 nucleotides line up with TRBD1. The germline V gene encodes CDR1 MNHEY and CDR2 SVGAGI. CDR3 length equals 14 residues. The V and J ends lost 6 bases and 7 bases, in that order; junction bases with no gene match: 3. CDR3 coding DNA: TGTGCCAGCAGACCGGGACAGGGGAATTCACCCCTCCACTTT. Translation: CASRPGQGNSPLHF.

This chain connects TRBV7-9 to TRBJ2-2, with TRBD1 matching over 10 bases. Unmatched junction bases numbered 3, after V lost 3 bases and J lost 2 bases. CDR3 length: 16 amino acids. In germline, CDR1 is SEHNR, CDR2 FQNEAQ (reference sequence). For the CDR3, the DNA is TGTGCCAGCAGCTTGACAGGGGGCCGCAACACCGGGGAGCTGTTTTTT. This gives the protein CASSLTGGRNTGELFF.

V gene TRBV6-6 combines with J gene TRBJ1-1; 9 bases are shared with TRBD1. The CDR3 contains 14 residues. Germline V gene sequence: CDR1 MNHNY, CDR2 SVGAGI (reference sequence). Trimming cost V 2 bases and J 3 bases; bases outside gene matches: 1. CDR3 nucleotide sequence: TGTGCCAGCAGTTACGGACAGGGGTACACTGAAGCTTTCTTT. It specifies CASSYGQGYTEAFF.

The rearrangement joins TRBV18 to TRBJ2-5, with 7 positions matching TRBD1. V shed 3 bases and J 1 base; nucleotides not matched to a gene: 2. The CDR3 loop spans 14 amino acids. Germline V lookup: CDR1 KGHSH, CDR2 LQKENI. CDR3 sequence (DNA): TGTGCCAGCTCACCTGGGACAGCCCAAGAGACCCAGTACTTC. Translating it yields CASSPGTAQETQYF.

The rearrangement uses TRBV25-1 and TRBJ2-7; D may be TRBD1 (5 bases). CDR1 and CDR2 (germline): MGHDK, SYGVNS. V was trimmed by 5 bases and J by 2 bases, leaving 13 bases between them. This CDR3 region has 14 residues. The CDR3 sequence is CASSRLGPPYEQYF. The CDR3 DNA reads as TGTGCCAGCAGTCGTCTGGGGCCTCCCTACGAGCAGTACTTC.

The rearrangement links TRBV18 to TRBJ2-3; 9 bases align to TRBD1. This CDR3 has 16 residues. With V trimmed by 0 bases and J by 4 bases, 5 bases remained unmatched. The germline V gene encodes CDR1 KGHSH and CDR2 LQKENI. CDR3 in DNA: TGTGCCAGCTCACCACCGGTAGGGACAGGGCCAGATACGCAGTATTTT. This codes for CASSPPVGTGPDTQYF.

The V gene is TRBV28, the J gene TRBJ2-1; the D is unclear. CDR1 and CDR2 from the germline V gene are MDHEN and SYDVKM. Trimming removed 4 bases from V and 10 bases from J, with 8 bases in between. This CDR3 spans 11 amino acids. The CDR3 region is CASSSYSEQFF. In DNA, the CDR3 is TGTGCCAGCAGTTCTTATAGCGAGCAGTTCTTC.

This clone was detected only once. This rearrangement joins TRBV30 to TRBJ2-6, with D perhaps TRBD1 (6 bases). Germline loops: CDR1 GTSNPN, CDR2 SVGIG (reference sequence). V lost 1 base and J 2 bases, leaving 6 bases between the germline ends. This CDR3 comprises 14 residues. DNA of the CDR3: TGTGCCTGGAGTGAGGGGGCTGGGGCCAACGTCCTGACTTTC. Its protein product is CAWSEGAGANVLTF.

The chain carries TRBV9 and TRBJ2-7, with D tentatively TRBD2 (5 bases). The CDR3 has 13 residues. V was shortened by 8 bases and J by 0 bases, with 12 bases between the two germline ends. Germline CDR1 SGDLS, CDR2 YYNGEE. CDR3 in DNA: TGTGCCAGTGGGATTAGCGCCTCCTACGAGCAGTACTTC. As protein: CASGISASYEQYF.

The chain recombines TRBV27 with TRBJ1-2, with TRBD1 matching over 9 bases. In germline, CDR1 is MNHEY, CDR2 SMNVEV (reference sequence). The J segment lost 8 bases and the V segment lost 3 bases, leaving 7 bases of the junction unmatched. CDR3 length: 14 amino acids. CDR3 DNA sequence: TGTGCCAGCAGTTTCCTACAGGGGGCGGAGGGCTACACCTTC. Translated, it gives CASSFLQGAEGYTF.

The J gene is TRBJ2-3, the V gene TRBV28; 12 bases agree with TRBD2. The CDR3 is made up of 15 amino acids. The germline gives CDR1 MDHEN, CDR2 SYDVKM. Trimming took 6 bases from V and 6 from J; bases not matched to a gene: 7. CDR3 sequence: CASRTLAGGRDTQYF. CDR3 bases: TGTGCCAGCAGAACACTAGCGGGAGGTAGGGATACGCAGTATTTT.

The chain recombines TRBV7-8 with TRBJ2-6; tentative D call: TRBD2 (6 bases). Germline CDR1 is SGHVS and CDR2 is FQNEAQ. The CDR3 loop spans 23 amino acids. V shed 5 bases and J shed 1 base, with 33 bases lying between them. The CDR3 DNA sequence: TGTGCCAGCAGCCCCAGAAGGAGGGCAGGGCCTGGGGGAGGTTGGTCTGGGGCCAACGTCCTGACTTTC. This codes for CASSPRRRAGPGGGWSGANVLTF.

The chain combines TRBV19 with TRBJ2-3; TRBD2 matches at 13 bases. CDR3 size: 20 residues. Per germline, CDR1 LNHDA and CDR2 SQIVND (reference sequence). With 5 bases clipped from V and 6 bases from J, the junction kept 20 bases outside the gene matches. CDR3 sequence: CASSGSGGLAGVPRGDTQYF. CDR3 DNA sequence: TGTGCCAGTAGTGGCTCAGGAGGACTAGCGGGAGTCCCAAGGGGCGATACGCAGTATTTT.